This T cell receptor (beta chain) was identified in a study of cytotoxic CD8 clonotypes in ibrutinib-treated CLL. Study-wide background: Responses: some 25 partial, 2 complete; after median roughly 63 months, around 15 stayed remitted, around 12 progressed. An average of about 250,000 productive templates and about 100,000 productive rearrangements was obtained per sample. General study results and limits: Clonality was higher at ibrutinib response and returned toward baseline at progression.

CDR1 is LNHDA and CDR2 is SQIVND in the germline V gene (reference sequence). CDR3 length: 14 residues. V lost 1 base, J lost 0 bases, and 6 bases lay in between. Details on this clone: Its matching antigen is unknown.

Researchers set a sequencing depth target of 1 in 200,000 to 1 in 1 million T cells. Clones were sequenced by immunoSEQ multiplex PCR, and TCRdb holds only the in-frame ones, with some missing. The sample records about 300,000 clones, approximately 67% being singletons. This receptor was taken from a human donor with chronic lymphocytic leukemia. The chain carries TRBV19 and TRBJ2-5; D is unresolved. The source was PBMCs, collected after 36 months of ibrutinib treatment. The chain's CDR3 is CASSIAQYQETQYF. The CDR3 nucleotides are TGTGCCAGTAGTATAGCCCAGTACCAAGAGACCCAGTACTTC. The entire variable domain, with the rest obtained from reference TRBV19 and TRBJ2-5, is as follows: DGGITQSPKYLFRKEGQNVTLSCEQNLNHDAMYWYRQDPGQGLRLIYYSQIVNDFQKGDIAEGYSVSREKKESFPLTVTSAQKNPTAFYLCASSIAQYQETQYFGPGTRLLVL.